In this sample, the clone carrying this T cell receptor (beta chain) turned up a few times. This CDR3 has 17 amino acids. V trimming: 5 bases; J trimming: 0 bases; junction bases outside the gene matches: 14. Germline loops: CDR1 SQVTM, CDR2 ANQGSEA. These data come from a study of blood T cell repertoires in COVID-19. The overall study: Samples representing acute and convalescent COVID-19 were sourced from the United States, Italy and Spain. The analysed material was cDNA or gDNA that came from T cells, B-cell-depleted T cells, or PBMCs.

In the authors' methods: Reference gene primer amplification gave estimated nucleated cell counts. Assay: immunoSEQ multiplex PCR; the TCRdb copy retains only in-frame clones and omits some. V and J calls and clone size are as listed in that table; D and trimming were resolved from the DNA. The table has over 65,000 clones, around 87% seen once. The sequenced material came from peripheral blood. The origin of this receptor is a human donor in a cohort sampled during active COVID-19. The chain employs TRBV29-1 and TRBJ1-2, with 8 bases matching TRBD1. The CDR3: CSVMPRAGGLANYGYTF. CDR3 DNA: TGCAGCGTTATGCCCAGGGCAGGGGGCCTAGCTAACTATGGCTACACCTTC.